Listed below are T cell receptor beta chains from one sample, sequenced in a study of early T cells in non-severe SARS-CoV-2 infection. Each CDR3 protein is one row after TCRdb ran MiXCR on the 5' RACE reads. This table holds some 24,000 distinct CDR3 sequences, about 4.5% found once. Material for sequencing was whole blood. The receptor source for this set is an adult who was a healthcare worker with PCR-confirmed SARS-CoV-2 infection or an uninfected control (not recorded which). Each CDR3 is given with its conserved first and last residue. The D gene is left open where the match is weak. Size tells how often a clone was seen (once, few, many) or the class of an expanded clone, and some rows leave it out.

D gene: NA
J gene: TRBJ2-7
V gene: TRBV29-1
clone size: many
CDR3 DNA: TGCAGCGTTGGAGAACTAACCTACGAGCAGTACTTC
CDR3 protein: CSVGELTYEQYF

D gene: NA
J gene: TRBJ2-1
V gene: TRBV20-1
clone size: few
CDR3 DNA: TGCAGTGCCCCCAGTCATAGTGGTAGGGGGAATGAGCAGTTCTTC
CDR3 protein: CSAPSHSGRGNEQFF

D gene: NA
J gene: TRBJ1-1
V gene: TRBV5-4
clone size: many
CDR3 DNA: TGTGCCAGCAGCTTGTTTGGGGGGCACGAAGCTTTCTTT
CDR3 protein: CASSLFGGHEAFF

D gene: NA
J gene: TRBJ1-3
V gene: TRBV5-5
clone size: many
CDR3 DNA: TGTGCCAGCAGCTCCGGGGGGCTAGGAAACACCATATATTTT
CDR3 protein: CASSSGGLGNTIYF

D gene: NA
J gene: TRBJ2-3
V gene: TRBV15
clone size: NA
CDR3 DNA: TGTGCCACCGCCGACATCGGCACAGATACGCAGTATTTT
CDR3 protein: CATADIGTDTQYF

D gene: NA
J gene: TRBJ2-5
V gene: TRBV11-3
clone size: many
CDR3 DNA: TGTGCCAGCAGTTACCCGGGGTCCACCCAGTACTTC
CDR3 protein: CASSYPGSTQYF

D gene: TRBD2
J gene: TRBJ2-1
V gene: TRBV10-3
clone size: many
CDR3 DNA: TGTGCCATCAAAGGGCGAAGCGGGGGCATAGGTGAGCAGTTCTTC
CDR3 protein: CAIKGRSGGIGEQFF

D gene: NA
J gene: TRBJ2-6
V gene: TRBV19
clone size: many
CDR3 DNA: TGTGCCAGTAGTTTTCAGCGGAGTGGGGCCAACGTCCTGACTTTC
CDR3 protein: CASSFQRSGANVLTF

D gene: TRBD1
J gene: TRBJ2-2
V gene: TRBV7-9
clone size: many
CDR3 DNA: TGTGCCAGCAGCGAAGGGACAGCCCACACCGGGGAGCTGTTTTTT
CDR3 protein: CASSEGTAHTGELFF

D gene: TRBD2
J gene: TRBJ2-5
V gene: TRBV7-2
clone size: many
CDR3 DNA: TGTGCCAGCAGCCAGGATTTCGGGACTAGCGGGGGCCCAAGGACCCAGTACTTC
CDR3 protein: CASSQDFGTSGGPRTQYF

D gene: TRBD2
J gene: TRBJ2-7
V gene: TRBV4-3
clone size: many
CDR3 DNA: TGCGCCAGCAGCCAAGGTAGCGGGAGATACTACGAGCAGTACTTC
CDR3 protein: CASSQGSGRYYEQYF

D gene: NA
J gene: TRBJ2-7
V gene: TRBV2
clone size: many
CDR3 DNA: TGTGCCAGCAGTGTAATCGGGAGTGGCGAGCAGTACTTC
CDR3 protein: CASSVIGSGEQYF

D gene: NA
J gene: TRBJ2-1
V gene: TRBV18
clone size: NA
CDR3 DNA: TGTGCCAGCTCACCCCTTTCAGGGGACAATGAGCAGTTCTTC
CDR3 protein: CASSPLSGDNEQFF

D gene: NA
J gene: TRBJ2-4
V gene: TRBV11-2
clone size: few
CDR3 DNA: TGTGCCAGCAGCATTTTCCGGGGGCTTAGGGCCAAAAACATTCAGTACTTC
CDR3 protein: CASSIFRGLRAKNIQYF

D gene: NA
J gene: TRBJ2-7
V gene: TRBV7-2
clone size: many
CDR3 DNA: TGTGCCAGCAGCTTAAGACAGACCTACGAGCAGTACTTC
CDR3 protein: CASSLRQTYEQYF

D gene: NA
J gene: TRBJ2-7
V gene: TRBV10-3
clone size: few
CDR3 DNA: TGTGCCACCCTGAAAGAGGAACACGGCAGGCAGTACTTC
CDR3 protein: CATLKEEHGRQYF

D gene: NA
J gene: TRBJ2-7
V gene: TRBV18
clone size: many
CDR3 DNA: TGTGCCAGCTCACCACCTTACGGCGACGAGCAGTACTTC
CDR3 protein: CASSPPYGDEQYF

D gene: NA
J gene: TRBJ2-1
V gene: TRBV11-2
clone size: many
CDR3 DNA: TGTGCCAGCAGCTTGAGGGTGACTATGGACAATGAGCAGTTCTTC
CDR3 protein: CASSLRVTMDNEQFF

D gene: NA
J gene: TRBJ1-6
V gene: TRBV27
clone size: many
CDR3 DNA: TGTGCCAGCAGCCTGGGGGGGTCGGGTTCACCCCTCCACTTT
CDR3 protein: CASSLGGSGSPLHF

D gene: NA
J gene: TRBJ1-2
V gene: TRBV7-9
clone size: few
CDR3 DNA: TGTGCCAGCAGCTTACTTGTGGGGTCCTATGGCTACACCTTC
CDR3 protein: CASSLLVGSYGYTF

D gene: NA
J gene: TRBJ2-6
V gene: TRBV7-3
clone size: few
CDR3 DNA: TGTGCCAGCAGCCCTGGGCCCCCTTCTGGGGCCAACGTCCTGACTTTC
CDR3 protein: CASSPGPPSGANVLTF

D gene: NA
J gene: TRBJ1-1
V gene: TRBV27
clone size: many
CDR3 DNA: TGTGCCAGCAGTTTACAGCGCATGAACACTGAAGCTTTCTTT
CDR3 protein: CASSLQRMNTEAFF

D gene: NA
J gene: TRBJ2-1
V gene: TRBV12-5
clone size: NA
CDR3 DNA: TGTGCTAGCGGGACTGGGTACAATGAGCAGTTCTTC
CDR3 protein: CASGTGYNEQFF

D gene: TRBD2
J gene: TRBJ2-1
V gene: TRBV29-1
clone size: many
CDR3 DNA: TGCAGCGTTGGGAGCGGGAGGCCTTCCTACAATGAGCAGTTCTTC
CDR3 protein: CSVGSGRPSYNEQFF

D gene: TRBD1
J gene: TRBJ2-1
V gene: TRBV7-3
clone size: many
CDR3 DNA: TGTGCCAGCAGCTCTGCTACAGGGGACTACAATGAGCAGTTCTTC
CDR3 protein: CASSSATGDYNEQFF

D gene: NA
J gene: TRBJ2-1
V gene: TRBV5-1
clone size: NA
CDR3 DNA: TGCGCCAGCAGCTTGTGGGGGTTGAATGAGCAGTTCTTC
CDR3 protein: CASSLWGLNEQFF

D gene: NA
J gene: TRBJ1-1
V gene: TRBV12-3/TRBV12-4
clone size: many
CDR3 DNA: TGTGCCAGCCTTACAGGGATGTACGCTTTCTTT
CDR3 protein: CASLTGMYAFF

D gene: TRBD1
J gene: TRBJ2-7
V gene: TRBV2
clone size: many
CDR3 DNA: TGTGCCAGCGCTGTGAGGACAGGGGCTGCTTACGAGCAGTACTTC
CDR3 protein: CASAVRTGAAYEQYF

D gene: NA
J gene: TRBJ1-5
V gene: TRBV4-3
clone size: many
CDR3 DNA: TGCGCCAGCAGCCAAGAGGGGCATCAGCCCCAGCATTTT
CDR3 protein: CASSQEGHQPQHF

D gene: NA
J gene: TRBJ1-2
V gene: TRBV5-4
clone size: many
CDR3 DNA: TGTGCCAGCAGGGGACCGACCAACTCTCGGGGCTACACCTTC
CDR3 protein: CASRGPTNSRGYTF

D gene: NA
J gene: TRBJ2-3
V gene: TRBV7-9
clone size: many
CDR3 DNA: TGTGCCAGCAGCTTAGTCCGTTCCCTGACAGATACGCAGTATTTT
CDR3 protein: CASSLVRSLTDTQYF

D gene: NA
J gene: TRBJ1-5
V gene: TRBV10-3
clone size: many
CDR3 DNA: TGTGCCAGCGCAGGGGATCTGGGCAATCAGCCCCAGCATTTT
CDR3 protein: CASAGDLGNQPQHF

D gene: TRBD2
J gene: TRBJ2-1
V gene: TRBV6-5
clone size: many
CDR3 DNA: TGTGCCAGCAGTCCAAGCGGGGGAGGGCCCTACAATGAGCAGTTCTTC
CDR3 protein: CASSPSGGGPYNEQFF

D gene: TRBD1
J gene: TRBJ1-3
V gene: TRBV7-9
clone size: many
CDR3 DNA: TGTGCCAGCAGCTTATATGGACAGGGAGCTGGAAACACCATATATTTT
CDR3 protein: CASSLYGQGAGNTIYF

D gene: TRBD2
J gene: TRBJ2-3
V gene: TRBV6-1
clone size: many
CDR3 DNA: TGTGCCAGCATCCCCGGTTCACTAGCGCTTGATACGCAGTATTTT
CDR3 protein: CASIPGSLALDTQYF

D gene: NA
J gene: TRBJ2-1
V gene: TRBV11-2
clone size: many
CDR3 DNA: TGTGCCAGCAGCTTAGAATTAATTCTAGCCTACAATGAGCAGTTCTTC
CDR3 protein: CASSLELILAYNEQFF

D gene: NA
J gene: TRBJ2-7
V gene: TRBV7-6
clone size: many
CDR3 DNA: TGTGCCAGCAGCTTAGAGGCAGGACACTACGAGCAGTACTTC
CDR3 protein: CASSLEAGHYEQYF

D gene: TRBD1
J gene: TRBJ1-2
V gene: TRBV7-9
clone size: many
CDR3 DNA: TGTGCCAGCAGCTTAGTCAGGGGGATAGATGGCTACACCTTC
CDR3 protein: CASSLVRGIDGYTF

D gene: NA
J gene: TRBJ1-1
V gene: TRBV5-5
clone size: many
CDR3 DNA: TGTGCCAGCAGCTCGAACACCGCGAACACTGAAGCTTTCTTT
CDR3 protein: CASSSNTANTEAFF

D gene: NA
J gene: TRBJ2-5
V gene: TRBV3-1
clone size: NA
CDR3 DNA: TGTGCCAGCAGCCAAGAACAGACCCGCGAGACCCAGTACTTC
CDR3 protein: CASSQEQTRETQYF

D gene: NA
J gene: TRBJ2-1
V gene: TRBV7-6
clone size: medium-sized
CDR3 DNA: TGTGCCAGCAGCTTAGAAATGTGGGGTGAGCAGTTCTTC
CDR3 protein: CASSLEMWGEQFF

D gene: NA
J gene: TRBJ2-6
V gene: TRBV12-3/TRBV12-4
clone size: NA
CDR3 DNA: TGTGCCAGCAGTTTCCAGCTAACTGGGGCCAACGTCCTGACTTTC
CDR3 protein: CASSFQLTGANVLTF

D gene: NA
J gene: TRBJ2-1
V gene: TRBV7-3
clone size: NA
CDR3 DNA: TGTGCCAGCAGCTTAACGATGGTGTACAATGAGCAGTTCTTC
CDR3 protein: CASSLTMVYNEQFF

D gene: TRBD2
J gene: TRBJ2-7
V gene: TRBV12-3/TRBV12-4
clone size: many
CDR3 DNA: TGTGCCAGCAGTCGGACTAGCGGGGGGGCGAGCTCCTACGAGCAGTACTTC
CDR3 protein: CASSRTSGGASSYEQYF

D gene: NA
J gene: TRBJ2-5
V gene: TRBV7-2
clone size: NA
CDR3 DNA: TGTGCCAGCAGCCCAAACAGGGGGGGCGCAGAGACCCAGTACTTC
CDR3 protein: CASSPNRGGAETQYF

D gene: TRBD1
J gene: TRBJ1-1
V gene: TRBV4-3
clone size: many
CDR3 DNA: TGCGCCAGCAGCCAAGAGACAGGGGTCCTAGCGGAAGCTTTCTTT
CDR3 protein: CASSQETGVLAEAFF

D gene: NA
J gene: TRBJ1-4
V gene: TRBV2
clone size: NA
CDR3 DNA: TGTGCCAGCAGTCGGATCCGGGACTTGAGGGAAAAACTGTTTTTT
CDR3 protein: CASSRIRDLREKLFF

D gene: NA
J gene: TRBJ2-5
V gene: TRBV6-5
clone size: many
CDR3 DNA: TGTGCCAGCAGTTTGTCGGGTATGGAGACCCAGTACTTC
CDR3 protein: CASSLSGMETQYF

D gene: NA
J gene: TRBJ2-1
V gene: TRBV7-2
clone size: few
CDR3 DNA: TGTGCCAGCAGCTTATCACCCGGGGATGAGCAGTTCTTC
CDR3 protein: CASSLSPGDEQFF

D gene: TRBD2
J gene: TRBJ2-7
V gene: TRBV12-3/TRBV12-4
clone size: few
CDR3 DNA: TGTGCCAGCAGTGTAGCGGGGGGGCGCTACGAGCAGTACTTC
CDR3 protein: CASSVAGGRYEQYF

D gene: TRBD2
J gene: TRBJ2-1
V gene: TRBV24-1
clone size: many
CDR3 DNA: TGTGCCACCAGTGATCCTTCACTAGCGGGAGTACATGAGCAGTTCTTC
CDR3 protein: CATSDPSLAGVHEQFF

D gene: TRBD1
J gene: TRBJ1-2
V gene: TRBV11-2
clone size: many
CDR3 DNA: TGTGCCAGCAGCTCCCTAAGGGGACAGGGTTATGGCTACACCTTC
CDR3 protein: CASSSLRGQGYGYTF

D gene: NA
J gene: TRBJ2-1
V gene: TRBV12-3/TRBV12-4
clone size: few
CDR3 DNA: TGTGCCAGCAGTTTCTTGTATGAGCAGTTCTTC
CDR3 protein: CASSFLYEQFF

D gene: TRBD2
J gene: TRBJ2-5
V gene: TRBV14
clone size: many
CDR3 DNA: TGTGCCAGCAGATCCGAAGCGGGGGCCCCCCAAGAGACCCAGTACTTC
CDR3 protein: CASRSEAGAPQETQYF

D gene: NA
J gene: TRBJ1-1
V gene: TRBV6-2/TRBV6-3
clone size: many
CDR3 DNA: TGTGCCAGCAGCCCCGGGGCTGAAGCTTTCTTT
CDR3 protein: CASSPGAEAFF

D gene: NA
J gene: TRBJ1-1
V gene: TRBV4-1
clone size: NA
CDR3 DNA: TGCGCCAGCAGCCCGATTACGGGCCTCCTTATGAACACTGAAGCTTTCTTT
CDR3 protein: CASSPITGLLMNTEAFF

D gene: NA
J gene: TRBJ1-6
V gene: TRBV11-2
clone size: NA
CDR3 DNA: TGTGCCAGCAGCTTAGATCGAATGAGGGAACCCTATAATTCACCCCTCCACTTT
CDR3 protein: CASSLDRMREPYNSPLHF